Presented here are 31 T cell receptor beta chains from one specimen sequenced in a study of T cells in Graves' hyperthyroidism and ophthalmopathy. Amplified regions were TCR beta CDR3 sequences from RNA transcripts. The study used the HTBI primer set for a first-round RT-PCR of the TCR CDR3. TCRdb used MiXCR to reprocess the multiplex PCR reads, holding one entry per CDR3 protein. Here the sample spans approximately 400,000 distinct CDR3 sequences, about 14% being singletons. The sequenced sample consisted of blood. Every receptor here comes from a woman aged 55-69 years with Graves' hyperthyroidism.

This clonotype was counted between two and nine times. The chain joins TRBV9 to TRBJ2-2; 14 nucleotides match TRBD2. CDR3 size: 15 residues. CDR1 SGDLS and CDR2 YYNGEE come from the germline V gene. J gave up 3 bases and V 9 bases, and 4 bases lay outside the gene matches. The CDR3 nucleotides are TGTGCCATCGGGGGACTAGCGGGAGACACCGGGGAGCTGTTTTTT. This encodes CAIGGLAGDTGELFF.

Note on this clonotype: Given a much more abundant clone one base away, this may be a read error. The CDR3 reads CASSQGGHQPQHF. CDR3 DNA: TGTGCCAGCAGCCAAGGAGGCCATCAGCCCCAGCATTTT. The rearrangement joins TRBV14 to TRBJ1-5; no clear D. Germline V CDR1 and CDR2: SGHDN, FVKESK. The CDR3 spans 13 residues. V lost 1 base, J lost 5 bases, and 6 bases lay in between. The complete variable domain, with remaining parts taken from reference TRBV14 and TRBJ1-5, reads EAGVTQFPSHSVIEKGQTVTLRCDPISGHDNLYWYRRVMGKEIKFLLHFVKESKQDESGMPNNRFLAERTGGTYSTLKVQPAELEDSGVYFCASSQGGHQPQHFGDGTRLSIL.

The V and J genes are TRBV6-2 or TRBV6-3 and TRBJ1-1; D might be TRBD1 (6 bases). The germline V gene encodes CDR1 MNHEY and CDR2 SVGEGT. The CDR3 covers 12 residues. Trimming removed 8 bases at V and 13 bases at J, with 20 bases between. In DNA form, the CDR3 reads TGTGCCAGCGTGGGGGGTGGGGGGCTGCGTTTCTTT. Protein: CASVGGGGLRFF.

This clonotype was seen many times. The chain is built from TRBV19 and TRBJ2-5; D unclear. This CDR3 is 13 amino acids long. Deletions cut 4 bases from V and 1 base from J, with 7 bases between. Germline values: CDR1 LNHDA, CDR2 SQIVND (reference sequence). As DNA, the CDR3 is TGTGCCAGTAGTACTGACACCCAAGAGACCCAGTACTTC. This translates into CASSTDTQETQYF.

The chain uses TRBV19 and TRBJ2-3, with a possible D match to TRBD2 (5 bases). The V gene's germline CDR1 is LNHDA and CDR2 SQIVND (reference sequence). The CDR3 covers 14 residues. Trimming stripped 10 bases from V and 0 bases from J, with 14 bases between. In DNA, the CDR3 is TGTGCCACCTCGGTCCAGCGGAGCACAGATACGCAGTATTTT. Its protein is CATSVQRSTDTQYF.

This clonotype has at least ten counts. The V gene is TRBV5-1, the J gene TRBJ2-7, with 8 bases that match TRBD1. The germline gives CDR1 SGHRS, CDR2 YFSETQ. The CDR3 consists of 14 residues. Losses at the gene ends were 3 bases for V and 4 bases for J; bases not matched to a gene: 6. The CDR3 is CASSSGTGLYEQYF. CDR3 coding DNA: TGCGCCAGCAGCTCCGGGACAGGCTTATACGAGCAGTACTTC.

The chain carries TRBV5-8 and TRBJ2-1; TRBD2 aligns across 7 bases. The CDR3 loop spans 15 amino acids. Losses at the gene ends were 4 bases for V and 5 bases for J; bases not matched to a gene: 9. Germline CDR1 reads SGHTS; CDR2 reads YDEGEE. CDR3 sequence (DNA): TGTGCCAGCAGCCTACGCCCCGGGGGGAACAATGAGCAGTTCTTC. As protein: CASSLRPGGNNEQFF.

This clonotype was observed a handful of times. The chain couples TRBV29-1 to TRBJ2-3; 11 nucleotides align to TRBD2. V lost 3 bases, J lost 10 bases, and 9 bases stayed unmatched. CDR1 and CDR2 (germline): SQVTM, ANQGSEA. The CDR3 is 14 residues long. The CDR3 sequence is CSVDPGTSGPAQYF. CDR3 nucleotide sequence: TGCAGCGTTGATCCCGGGACTAGCGGACCGGCGCAGTATTTT.

This clonotype occurred many times. This rearrangement joins TRBV6-1 to TRBJ1-3; D is unresolved. Trimming took 6 bases from V and 4 from J, leaving 13 bases between them. Germline CDR1 MNHNS, CDR2 SASEGT. The CDR3 consists of 14 residues. The CDR3 protein is CASRAGGSGNTIYF. CDR3 DNA sequence: TGTGCCAGCAGGGCGGGAGGGTCCGGAAACACCATATATTTT.

This clonotype has a count of ten or more. The chain carries TRBV24-1 and TRBJ2-1; 8 bases match TRBD2. V dropped 4 bases and J dropped 3; count of bases not matched to a gene: 7. Germline CDR1 KGHDR, CDR2 SFDVKD. The CDR3 covers 16 residues. CDR3 amino acids: CATSDQLAEHYNEQFF. The DNA of the CDR3 is TGTGCCACCAGTGACCAACTAGCGGAGCACTACAATGAGCAGTTCTTC.

The CDR3 coding sequence is TGTGCCAGCAGTGAAGTAGGCACTGAAGCTTTCTTT. Its translation: CASSEVGTEAFF. This sequence joins TRBV2 and TRBJ1-1; D is ambiguous. The germline V gene encodes CDR1 SNHLY and CDR2 FYNNEI. CDR3 size: 12 residues. Trimming took off 1 base at V and 4 bases at J, with 4 bases between the two ends.

V usage is TRBV20-1 and J usage is TRBJ2-3; 8 bases are shared with TRBD2. The junction had 8 bases not matched to a gene; V was cut back by 6 bases and J by 0 bases. The CDR3 loop spans 15 amino acids. From germline, CDR1 is DFQATT and CDR2 SNEGSKA (reference sequence). The CDR3 loop reads CSARSGSRSTDTQYF. The CDR3 region has the DNA TGCAGTGCGCGGAGCGGGAGTCGAAGCACAGATACGCAGTATTTT.

The chain uses TRBV4-1 and TRBJ1-6, with unresolved D. CDR1 is MGHRA, CDR2 YSYEKL, per germline. V lost 3 bases and J lost 2, with 11 bases in between. This CDR3 region has 16 residues. The CDR3 nucleotides read TGCGCCAGCAGCCACCAAGGGAGGACCTATAATTCACCCCTCCACTTT. It codes for CASSHQGRTYNSPLHF.

The chain recombines TRBV5-1 with TRBJ2-3, with D unresolved. Trimming cost V 7 bases and J 0 bases, with 9 bases left between them. The CDR3 extends over 13 amino acids. Germline CDR1 reads SGHRS; CDR2 reads YFSETQ. The CDR3 DNA reads as TGCGCCAGCTTTTCGGCTAGCACAGATACGCAGTATTTT. Its translation: CASFSASTDTQYF.

At least ten counts were recorded for this clonotype. The V call is TRBV30, the J call TRBJ2-2; a possible D gene is TRBD2 (5 bases). Trimming removed 3 bases at V and 0 bases at J, with 5 bases between. This CDR3 is built from 13 residues. Germline values: CDR1 GTSNPN, CDR2 SVGIG (reference sequence). The DNA for the CDR3 is TGTGCCTGGAGGGAGGCGAACACCGGGGAGCTGTTTTTT. Protein: CAWREANTGELFF.

The chain is built from TRBV19 and TRBJ2-1, with 7 nucleotides matching TRBD2. The CDR3 totals 17 residues. Germline CDR1 is LNHDA and CDR2 is SQIVND (reference sequence). V lost 5 bases to trimming and J lost 1 base; unmatched junction nucleotides: 11. The CDR3 region is CASSRGGGGRSYNEQFF. For the CDR3, the DNA is TGTGCCAGTAGTCGGGGCGGGGGAGGAAGGTCCTACAATGAGCAGTTCTTC.

In this sample, this clonotype turned up many times. The rearrangement links TRBV28 to TRBJ2-7; D unclear. Trimming pared 4 bases from V and 0 bases from J, leaving 7 bases between. The CDR3 runs to 13 residues. CDR1 is MDHEN and CDR2 is SYDVKM in the germline V gene. Written as DNA, the CDR3 is TGTGCCAGCAGTTACACAGACTCCTACGAGCAGTACTTC. Encoded protein: CASSYTDSYEQYF.

This clonotype was detected ten times or more. V gene TRBV30 combines with J gene TRBJ2-2, with a possible D match to TRBD1 (7 bases). CDR3 size: 15 residues. V lost 6 bases and J lost 1, with 15 bases in between. Per the germline V gene, CDR1 is GTSNPN and CDR2 is SVGIG (reference sequence). This chain's CDR3 is CACNGGQLNTGELFF. DNA of the CDR3: TGTGCCTGCAACGGGGGACAGCTGAACACCGGGGAGCTGTTTTTT.

This clonotype has more than one count but fewer than ten. V and J are TRBV10-3 and TRBJ1-1; 7 bases fit TRBD1. V dropped 4 bases and J dropped 2; count of bases not matched to a gene: 4. CDR1 and CDR2 from the germline V gene are ENHRY and SYGVKD. The length of the CDR3 is 14 residues. The CDR3 DNA follows: TGTGCCATCAGTGGGGGACAGCCAAACACTGAAGCTTTCTTT. As protein: CAISGGQPNTEAFF.

This clonotype appeared many times. The rearrangement joins TRBV10-1 to TRBJ1-1; 7 positions agree with TRBD1. The V segment lost 3 bases and the J segment 3 bases; nucleotides outside the gene matches: 4. This CDR3 contains 14 residues. Per the germline V gene, CDR1 is WNHNN and CDR2 is SYGVQD (reference sequence). CDR3 coding DNA: TGCGCCAGCAGTGAAGACAGGGTCTACACTGAAGCTTTCTTT. Translation gives CASSEDRVYTEAFF.

The V and J genes are TRBV19 and TRBJ2-7, with D possibly TRBD2 on 6 matching bases. This CDR3 has 15 amino acids. Germline-derived CDR1 and CDR2 are LNHDA and SQIVND (reference sequence). V lost 3 bases, J lost 2 bases, and 14 bases lay in between. CDR3 sequence reads: CASSIGGTGTYEQYF. CDR3 DNA sequence: TGTGCCAGTAGTATCGGCGGGACCGGGACCTACGAGCAGTACTTC. The full variable domain, completed using reference TRBV19 and TRBJ2-7, is DGGITQSPKYLFRKEGQNVTLSCEQNLNHDAMYWYRQDPGQGLRLIYYSQIVNDFQKGDIAEGYSVSREKKESFPLTVTSAQKNPTAFYLCASSIGGTGTYEQYFGPGTRLTVT.

V gene TRBV28 combines with J gene TRBJ2-6; perhaps TRBD1 as D (5 bases). Trimming pared 3 bases from V and 8 bases from J, leaving 14 bases between. The CDR3 runs to 15 residues. Germline CDR1 is MDHEN and CDR2 is SYDVKM. The DNA of the CDR3 is TGTGCCAGCAGTTTTCCCTGGCCAGGGACCAACGTCCTGACTTTC. Protein: CASSFPWPGTNVLTF. Full variable domain (outside the CDR3, taken from reference TRBV28 and TRBJ2-6): DVKVTQSSRYLVKRTGEKVFLECVQDMDHENMFWYRQDPGLGLRLIYFSYDVKMKEKGDIPEGYSVSREKKERFSLILESASTNQTSMYLCASSFPWPGTNVLTFGAGSRLTVL.

This clonotype was observed many times. The chain's CDR3 is CASSERYSYEQYF. The CDR3 bases are TGTGCCAGCAGTGAACGGTACTCCTACGAGCAGTACTTC. The chain employs TRBV2 and TRBJ2-7; D not resolved. Looked up from germline, CDR1 is SNHLY and CDR2 is FYNNEI. The V end lost 2 bases, the J end lost 0 bases, and 5 bases lay between the germline ends. This CDR3 comprises 13 residues.

This clonotype has a count of ten or more. The chain combines TRBV10-3 with TRBJ1-2; D unclear. The V and J ends lost 5 bases and 5 bases respectively, with 9 bases between them. The CDR3 length is 12 residues. Germline V gene data show CDR1 as ENHRY and CDR2 as SYGVKD. The CDR3 loop reads CAISSEDYGYTF. CDR3 coding DNA: TGTGCCATCAGTAGTGAGGATTATGGCTACACCTTC.

This clonotype was observed a few times. V is TRBV28 and J is TRBJ2-6, with 7 nucleotides matching TRBD2. Trimming at V came to 3 bases and at J to 0 bases, leaving 11 bases not matched to a gene. There are 19 residues in the CDR3. Looked up from germline, CDR1 is MDHEN and CDR2 is SYDVKM. The CDR3 loop is CASSFGEGLIVSGANVLTF. DNA for the CDR3: TGTGCCAGCAGTTTTGGGGAGGGACTGATCGTCTCTGGGGCCAACGTCCTGACTTTC. The full variable domain, with the rest looked up from reference TRBV28 and TRBJ2-6, is DVKVTQSSRYLVKRTGEKVFLECVQDMDHENMFWYRQDPGLGLRLIYFSYDVKMKEKGDIPEGYSVSREKKERFSLILESASTNQTSMYLCASSFGEGLIVSGANVLTFGAGSRLTVL.

The chain has TRBV20-1 and TRBJ1-5; TRBD1 matches 7 bases. Losses at the gene ends were 7 bases for V and 3 bases for J; bases not matched to a gene: 6. Germline CDR1 DFQATT, CDR2 SNEGSKA (reference sequence). The CDR3 spans 13 residues. The CDR3 region is CSGTGQINQPQHF. The CDR3 DNA reads TGCAGTGGCACGGGACAGATCAATCAGCCCCAGCATTTT.

This clonotype was seen at least ten times. The J gene is TRBJ1-1, the V gene TRBV19, with D unclear. This CDR3 is built from 14 residues. Deletions cut 7 bases from V and 2 bases from J, with 14 bases between. Germline V CDR1 and CDR2: LNHDA, SQIVND (reference sequence). Here the CDR3 reads CASKYMSSNTEAFF. The CDR3 DNA sequence: TGTGCCAGTAAATACATGAGCAGTAACACTGAAGCTTTCTTT.

This clonotype was detected many times. The rearrangement links TRBV3-1 to TRBJ2-5, with 7 positions matching TRBD1. V lost 2 bases to trimming and J lost 2 bases; unmatched junction nucleotides: 5. CDR3 size: 15 residues. Germline loops: CDR1 LGHDT, CDR2 YNNKEL (reference sequence). CDR3 DNA sequence: TGTGCCAGCAGCCAAATCGGACAGGATCAAGAGACCCAGTACTTC. It specifies CASSQIGQDQETQYF.

The table lists this clonotype with many counts. V and J are TRBV2 and TRBJ2-7; D gene unclear. CDR3 length: 12 amino acids. Germline V lookup: CDR1 SNHLY, CDR2 FYNNEI. The germline V and J ends were trimmed by 6 bases and 5 bases, with 11 bases remaining between them. CDR3: CASSWNRNEQYF. The CDR3 nucleotides are TGTGCCAGCAGCTGGAATCGAAACGAGCAGTACTTC. Filled out from reference TRBV2 and TRBJ2-7, the complete variable domain reads EPEVTQTPSHQVTQMGQEVILRCVPISNHLYFYWYRQILGQKVEFLVSFYNNEISEKSEIFDDQFSVERPDGSNFTLKIRSTKLEDSAMYFCASSWNRNEQYFGPGTRLTVT.

In regard to this clonotype: The junction departs from germline at one end; a sequencing error may be responsible. This sequence joins TRBV11-3 and TRBJ2-7; D possibly corresponds to TRBD2 (6 bases). The length of the CDR3 is 15 residues. CDR1 SGHNT and CDR2 YENEEA come from the germline V gene. The CDR3 bases are TGTGCCAGCAGCTTAGCAGGCCGAGAGGACTACGAGCAGTGCTTC. Residues: CASSLAGREDYEQCF.

The rearrangement joins TRBV11-2 to TRBJ2-1; no definite D call. Trimming left V 3 bases short and J 8 bases short, with 5 bases between. In germline, CDR1 is SGHAT, CDR2 FQNNGV. The CDR3 is made up of 11 amino acids. CDR3 in amino acids: CASSLVHEQFF. The CDR3 DNA follows: TGTGCCAGCAGCTTGGTCCATGAGCAGTTCTTC.